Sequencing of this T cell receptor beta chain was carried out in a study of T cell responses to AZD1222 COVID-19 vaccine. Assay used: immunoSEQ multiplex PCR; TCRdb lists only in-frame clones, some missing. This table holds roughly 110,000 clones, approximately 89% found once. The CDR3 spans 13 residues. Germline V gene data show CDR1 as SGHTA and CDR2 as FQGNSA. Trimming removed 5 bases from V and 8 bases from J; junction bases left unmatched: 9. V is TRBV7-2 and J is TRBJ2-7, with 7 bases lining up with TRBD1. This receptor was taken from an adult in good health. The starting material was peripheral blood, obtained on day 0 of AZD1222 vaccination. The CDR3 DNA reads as TGTGCCAGCAGCCCGGGACAGACAACGCAGCAGTACTTC. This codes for CASSPGQTTQQYF.